The present T cell receptor beta chain was sequenced within a study of metastatic and nonmetastatic thyroid tumors. Background on the study: For malignant and benign thyroid patients, tumor or nodule tissue and blood were the sources whose repertoires were compared.

Thyroid surgery had not been preceded by any treatment in any patient. V was clipped by 0 bases and J by 4 bases, with 12 bases between them. The CDR3 has 15 amino acids. Germline V CDR1 and CDR2: MGHRA, YSYEKL. Per the study methods: Clinicopathological groups supplied CDR3 differences that were used to build a distant-metastasis classifier for papillary thyroid cancer. Through MiXCR, TCRdb re-clonotyped the PCR reads. These V and J calls are TCRdb output, not the study's own analysis. The data show 15,000 to 20,000 clones, with about 33% seen just once and about 13% held by the top ten. This chain uses TRBV4-1 with TRBJ1-1, with no clear D. Sequencing was performed on tumor tissue. The clonotype comes from a male donor with papillary thyroid cancer or a benign thyroid nodule (not recorded which). Some clones in this sample may be carry-over from other donors' samples. The CDR3 here is CASSQDHARITEAFF. DNA for the CDR3: TGCGCCAGCAGCCAAGACCACGCCAGAATCACTGAAGCTTTCTTT.